This TCR beta chain was identified in a study of spatial heterogeneity in lung cancer. For the study at large: Follow-up PBMC specimens underwent sequencing when available; their median timing was around 24 months after resection. The mean occurrence of each unique TCR and UMI combination in raw reads exceeded nine.

Germline V lookup: CDR1 SGHKS, CDR2 YYEKEE (reference sequence). This CDR3 region has 13 residues. V lost 3 bases and J lost 0, with 6 bases in between. This clonotype was picked up a small number of times. Each TCR cDNA molecule bore a unique molecular identifier. TCRdb reprocessed the 5' RACE reads with MiXCR, giving one entry per CDR3 protein. The table shows under 150,000 distinct CDR3 sequences, with 12% occurring only once. Time point here: blood at routine non-recurrence follow-up after resection. Sequencing was performed on whole RNA extracted from tumor and nontumor lung tissue, or from frozen PBMC, and the material was left unsorted.

Sequenced here: PBMCs, sampled at follow-up. The sequence came from a male donor with early-stage non-small cell lung cancer. V and J are TRBV5-5 and TRBJ1-1; tentative D call: TRBD1 (6 bases). The CDR3 DNA reads TGTGCCAGCAGCTGGACAGTGAACACTGAAGCTTTCTTT. Protein: CASSWTVNTEAFF.